This TCR beta chain came from a study of vaccination and CD4 T cells after COVID-19. The assay that was used to sequence DNA from cultured CD4+ T cells was the Oncomine TCR Beta short-read assay. MiXCR, applied by TCRdb to the PCR reads, yields one record per CDR3 protein. Of about 26,000 distinct CDR3 sequences in the sample, roughly 42% are singletons; the top ten hold roughly 11%. Whole-study results and caveats: From a median of about 21 to 40, SARS-CoV-2-reactive clonotypes increased, though not significantly.

Germline V CDR1 and CDR2: LNHDA, SQIVND (reference sequence). The ends were cut back, 3 bases at V and 4 bases at J, with 12 bases in the middle. The CDR3 contains 14 residues. A note on this clonotype: Its antigen is still unknown.

Treatment indicated: roughly ten-day PBMC culture with coronavirus spike peptide pools or control peptides (ViraFEST assay). Sequencing used CD4+ T cells from blood, cultured in vitro. V usage is TRBV19 and J usage is TRBJ1-2; D remains ambiguous. The sequence was obtained from a human donor who had recovered from COVID-19. The CDR3 DNA follows: TGTGCCAGTAGTATCGCGTCCGTGAGCTATGGCTACACCTTC. Translation: CASSIASVSYGYTF.